The clone carrying this TCR beta chain was found many times. The antigen remains undetermined. Unique molecular identifiers were affixed to discrete cDNA molecules within the library. MiXCR was run by TCRdb on the RACE reads, yielding one entry per CDR3 protein. The sample contains about 120,000 distinct CDR3 sequences, 13% of which appear only once. The data were taken from a study of human T cells and chemical hapten exposure. The sample's time point: pre-sensitization, week 0. The treatment was: therapeutic diphenylcyclopropenone sensitization with weekly scalp DPC. Total RNA was isolated from whole blood that had not been fractionated. Whole-study findings and limits: PT1 expanded TCR numbers rose with patch test score. Donors, who had alopecia, may show an immune response that differs from healthy people's.

The CDR3 spans 16 residues. Germline V CDR1 and CDR2: MNHEY, SMNVEV (reference sequence). The V end was cut by 2 bases, the J end by 0 bases, with 14 bases between. The specimen comprised whole blood, sampled in connection with sensitization to the hapten diphenylcyclopropenone (DPC). The receptor comes from a woman younger than 30 with alopecia areata. Some clones in this sample may be carry-over from other donors' samples. J is TRBJ2-7 and V is TRBV27; perhaps D is TRBD1 or TRBD2 (5 bases each). The CDR3 here is CASSLTPEGSSYEQYF. The CDR3 DNA sequence: TGTGCCAGCAGTTTAACCCCTGAGGGGAGCTCCTACGAGCAGTACTTC.